This entry lists 32 T cell receptor beta chains sequenced from one sample in a study of CD4 T cells in relation to SARS-CoV-2 and coronaviruses. Produced via immunoSEQ multiplex PCR; TCRdb's table is partial and in-frame only. The table includes around 37,000 clones, 80% to 90% detected once. The sequenced material came from memory CD4+ T cells from PBMCs. All receptors come from an adult with COVID-19.

This sequence joins TRBV21-1 and TRBJ2-7. TRBV21-1 is a documented pseudogene. The CDR3 totals 16 residues. The CDR3 DNA sequence: TGTGCCAGCAGTAAGAGAGTGTCCTGGGGTTCGTTCGAGCAGTACTTC. This translates into CASSKRVSWGSFEQYF.

The chain is built from TRBV19 and TRBJ2-3, with D hard to call. The length of the CDR3 is 14 residues. V was pared by 5 bases and J by 3 bases, with 12 bases between. The V gene's germline CDR1 is LNHDA and CDR2 SQIVND (reference sequence). This chain's CDR3 is CASSPLGSTDTQYF. DNA of the CDR3: TGTGCCAGTAGTCCGCTCGGGTCTACAGATACGCAGTATTTT.

J is TRBJ2-5 and V is TRBV14, with 11 bases aligning to TRBD2. J was trimmed by 5 bases and V by 4 bases; bases with no gene match: 6. Germline V gene lookup returns CDR1 SGHDN and CDR2 FVKESK. This CDR3 has 15 residues. CDR3 protein: CASSPQLAGVETQYF. CDR3 nucleotide sequence: TGTGCCAGCAGCCCTCAACTAGCGGGAGTTGAGACCCAGTACTTC. The variable domain in full, completed from reference TRBV14 and TRBJ2-5, reads EAGVTQFPSHSVIEKGQTVTLRCDPISGHDNLYWYRRVMGKEIKFLLHFVKESKQDESGMPNNRFLAERTGGTYSTLKVQPAELEDSGVYFCASSPQLAGVETQYFGPGTRLLVL.

The chain uses TRBV5-1 and TRBJ2-7; unclear D gene. There are 14 residues in the CDR3. Germline CDR1 is SGHRS and CDR2 is YFSETQ. Trimming removed 4 bases at V and 6 bases at J, with 17 bases between. CDR3 region: CASSPDGLIREQYF. The CDR3 nucleotides read TGCGCCAGCAGCCCCGACGGGCTGATACGCGAGCAGTACTTC. The entire variable domain, with the rest obtained from reference TRBV5-1 and TRBJ2-7, is as follows: KAGVTQTPRYLIKTRGQQVTLSCSPISGHRSVSWYQQTPGQGLQFLFEYFSETQRNKGNFPGRFSGRQFSNSRSEMNVSTLELGDSALYLCASSPDGLIREQYFGPGTRLTVT.

The genes are TRBV10-3 and TRBJ1-3; D uncertain. CDR3 length equals 12 residues. V was clipped by 0 bases and J by 12 bases, with 9 bases between them. From germline, CDR1 is ENHRY and CDR2 SYGVKD. In DNA, the CDR3 is TGTGCCATCAGTGAGTCAGGAAGACTCATATATTTT. It is translated as CAISESGRLIYF.

CDR3 region: CASSPPQREPVYEQYF. Here the CDR3 DNA reads TGTGCCAGCTCACCACCCCAGCGGGAGCCAGTCTACGAGCAGTACTTC. V and J are TRBV18 and TRBJ2-7; TRBD2 agrees at 8 bases. V shed 0 bases, J shed 3 bases, and the junction held 7 bases outside the gene matches. Germline CDR1 reads KGHSH; CDR2 reads LQKENI. The CDR3 loop spans 16 amino acids.

The V call is TRBV10-3, the J call TRBJ1-5; possible D gene TRBD1, 5 bases. The V gene lost 1 base and the J gene lost 0 bases, with 13 bases spanning the gap. The CDR3 totals 17 residues. Germline lookup yields CDR1 ENHRY and CDR2 SYGVKD. The CDR3 region is CAISEFGTGASNQPQHF. Written as DNA, the CDR3 is TGTGCCATCAGTGAGTTTGGGACCGGAGCTAGCAATCAGCCCCAGCATTTT.

Regarding this clone: The junction differs from germline at one of its ends, possibly a read error. This chain joins TRBV7-8 and TRBJ2-2; D is unclear. The CDR3 is 14 residues long. The V gene's germline CDR1 is SGHVS and CDR2 FQNEAQ. CDR3 sequence: CGGRTLSNTGELFF. The CDR3 nucleotides read TGCGGCGGACGGACCCTTTCGAACACCGGGGAGCTGTTTTTT.

The chain joins TRBV18 to TRBJ2-6; D is uncertain. Trimming shortened V by 2 bases and J by 0 bases, and 5 bases separated the two germline ends. The CDR3 extends over 15 amino acids. Germline V gene sequence: CDR1 KGHSH, CDR2 LQKENI. The CDR3 DNA follows: TGTGCCAGCTCACCATTAATCTCTGGGGCCAACGTCCTGACTTTC. It encodes CASSPLISGANVLTF.

The V and J genes are TRBV16 and TRBJ2-5, with D possibly matching TRBD1 (6 bases). The ends were cut back, 6 bases at V and 1 base at J, with 12 bases in the middle. From germline, CDR1 is KGHSY and CDR2 FQNENV. This CDR3 region has 14 residues. The CDR3 DNA reads as TGTGCCAGCAGTCCAAGGACAGTCCAAGAGACCCAGTACTTC. This sequence encodes CASSPRTVQETQYF.

This sequence joins TRBV11-2 and TRBJ2-1; tentatively, D is TRBD1 or TRBD2 (5 bases each). Trimming shortened V by 9 bases and J by 9 bases, and 12 bases separated the two germline ends. Per the germline V gene, CDR1 is SGHAT and CDR2 is FQNNGV. The CDR3 extends over 11 amino acids. The CDR3 is CASRGVSEQFF. The CDR3 nucleotides are TGTGCCAGTAGAGGGGTGAGTGAGCAGTTCTTC. The whole variable domain, remainder taken from reference TRBV11-2 and TRBJ2-1, is EAGVAQSPRYKIIEKRQSVAFWCNPISGHATLYWYQQILGQGPKLLIQFQNNGVVDDSQLPKDRFSAERLKGVDSTLKIQPAKLEDSAVYLCASRGVSEQFFGPGTRLTVL.

The chain joins TRBV29-1 to TRBJ1-2, with 9 nucleotides matching TRBD1. V trimming: 5 bases; J trimming: 5 bases; junction bases outside the gene matches: 6. This CDR3 has 13 residues. Germline assignment: CDR1 SQVTM and CDR2 ANQGSEA. The CDR3, as DNA: TGCAGCGTTTCCAGGACAGGGGATTATGGCTACACCTTC. Protein product: CSVSRTGDYGYTF.

The CDR3 nucleotides read TGTGCCAGCAGCGTAGCTTTGGGGGAACGAGAGACCCAGTACTTC. Amino acid sequence: CASSVALGERETQYF. This sequence joins TRBV9 and TRBJ2-5; D assignment may be TRBD1 or TRBD2 (5 bases each). Germline V lookup: CDR1 SGDLS, CDR2 YYNGEE. With 0 bases removed from V and 4 bases from J, the gap between germline ends came to 13 bases. CDR3 length: 15 residues.

The gene calls are TRBV7-9 and TRBJ2-1; D not resolved. The V gene's germline CDR1 is SEHNR and CDR2 FQNEAQ (reference sequence). Trimming cost V 0 bases and J 7 bases, with 10 bases left between them. The CDR3 totals 14 residues. The CDR3: CASSLAGPGNEQFF. The DNA for the CDR3 is TGTGCCAGCAGCTTAGCGGGCCCTGGGAATGAGCAGTTCTTC.

J is TRBJ2-7 and V is TRBV19; D is unresolved. Trimming pared 3 bases from V and 0 bases from J, leaving 9 bases between. The CDR3 sequence is 14 residues long. From germline, CDR1 is LNHDA and CDR2 SQIVND (reference sequence). The chain's CDR3 is CASSMVGSSYEQYF. CDR3 bases: TGTGCCAGTAGTATGGTGGGTAGCTCCTACGAGCAGTACTTC.

The genes are TRBV28 and TRBJ2-7; D gene unclear. CDR3 length: 12 amino acids. The V gene's germline CDR1 is MDHEN and CDR2 SYDVKM. Trimming left V 7 bases short and J 5 bases short, with 12 bases between. CDR3 coding DNA: TGTGCCAGCATGCAGGCGGCTCACGAGCAGTACTTC. Its translation: CASMQAAHEQYF. The full variable domain, its missing parts supplied by reference TRBV28 and TRBJ2-7, is DVKVTQSSRYLVKRTGEKVFLECVQDMDHENMFWYRQDPGLGLRLIYFSYDVKMKEKGDIPEGYSVSREKKERFSLILESASTNQTSMYLCASMQAAHEQYFGPGTRLTVT.

This chain uses TRBV30 with TRBJ1-2; the D gene is possibly TRBD1 (6 bases). Trimming stripped 3 bases from V and 7 bases from J, with 15 bases between. Per the germline V gene, CDR1 is GTSNPN and CDR2 is SVGIG (reference sequence). This CDR3 contains 13 residues. The CDR3 sequence: CAWSTTGIGGYTF. The CDR3 nucleotides are TGTGCCTGGAGCACTACAGGGATTGGTGGCTACACCTTC. Full variable domain (rest looked up from reference TRBV30 and TRBJ1-2): SQTIHQWPATLVQPVGSPLSLECTVEGTSNPNLYWYRQAAGRGLQLLFYSVGIGQISSEVPQNLSASRPQDRQFILSSKKLLLSDSGFYLCAWSTTGIGGYTFGSGTRLTVV.

The chain links TRBV5-5 to TRBJ2-1; the D gene is possibly TRBD1 (6 bases). With 1 base removed from V and 6 bases from J, the gap between germline ends came to 11 bases. The CDR3 runs 14 residues. Germline V CDR1 and CDR2: SGHKS, YYEKEE (reference sequence). CDR3 region: CASSLIVTGNEQFF. DNA of the CDR3: TGTGCCAGCAGCTTGATTGTGACAGGCAATGAGCAGTTCTTC.

The gene calls are TRBV5-8 and TRBJ2-7; TRBD2 agrees at 9 bases. The trim removed 1 base at V and 2 bases at J, leaving 7 bases unmatched. This CDR3 spans 16 amino acids. CDR1 is SGHTS, CDR2 YDEGEE, per germline. CDR3 sequence (DNA): TGTGCCAGCAGCTTGCAATTTGGCGGGAGGGCCTACGAGCAGTACTTC. As protein: CASSLQFGGRAYEQYF.

This chain connects TRBV3-1 (or the pseudogene TRBV3-2) to TRBJ2-3; the match to TRBD2 covers 11 bases. CDR3 length: 14 residues. The ends lost 7 bases at V and 1 base at J; junction bases unmatched: 1. In germline, CDR1 is LGHDT, CDR2 YNNKEL (reference sequence). This chain's CDR3 is CASKGLAGTDTQYF. The CDR3 region has the DNA TGTGCCAGCAAGGGACTAGCGGGCACAGATACGCAGTATTTT.

The count of this clone is one. The rearrangement joins TRBV28 to TRBJ2-3, with 7 bases that match TRBD1. The V segment lost 5 bases and the J segment 5 bases; nucleotides outside the gene matches: 7. Germline lookup yields CDR1 MDHEN and CDR2 SYDVKM. The CDR3 has 14 residues. The CDR3 DNA reads as TGTGCCAGCAGTATAAGGACAGGTTTAGATACGCAGTATTTT. It encodes CASSIRTGLDTQYF.

J is TRBJ1-1 and V is TRBV7-6; D not certain. Per the germline V gene, CDR1 is SGHVS and CDR2 is FNYEAQ. Trimming removed 1 base from V and 3 bases from J, with 12 bases in between. This CDR3 has 15 residues. CDR3 sequence reads: CASSLDLTMDTEAFF. In nucleotides, the CDR3 is TGTGCCAGCAGCTTAGATCTCACCATGGACACTGAAGCTTTCTTT.

The gene calls are TRBV10-3 and TRBJ1-5, with 9 bases aligning to TRBD1. The CDR3 is made up of 15 amino acids. With V trimmed by 10 bases and J by 6 bases, 13 bases remained unmatched. From germline, CDR1 is ENHRY and CDR2 SYGVKD. Written as DNA, the CDR3 is TGTGCCACGGGGAGATGGACAGGGGAGGCTCAGCCCCAGCATTTT. This codes for CATGRWTGEAQPQHF.

This chain joins TRBV28 and TRBJ1-1; TRBD1 agrees at 12 bases. V lost 5 bases to trimming and J lost 7 bases; unmatched junction nucleotides: 8. This CDR3 is built from 15 residues. From germline, CDR1 is MDHEN and CDR2 SYDVKM. The CDR3 bases are TGTGCCAGCAGTAAAGGAGGGACAGGGGGCTTTGAAGCTTTCTTT. This sequence encodes CASSKGGTGGFEAFF.

This clone has a handful of counts. V is TRBV5-6 and J is TRBJ1-1; 8 bases map to TRBD1. The CDR3 contains 13 residues. CDR1 is SGHDT, CDR2 YYEEEE, per germline. V dropped 3 bases and J dropped 7; count of bases not matched to a gene: 5. Written as DNA, the CDR3 is TGTGCCAGCAGCTCGACAGGGGTGGGTGAAGCTTTCTTT. This gives the protein CASSSTGVGEAFF.

The genes are TRBV11-3 and TRBJ2-1; the match to TRBD2 covers 8 bases. The CDR3 length is 15 residues. Germline assignment: CDR1 SGHNT and CDR2 YENEEA. Trimming at V came to 1 base and at J to 4 bases, leaving 3 bases not matched to a gene. The CDR3 loop reads CASSLGLAGYNEQFF. CDR3 coding DNA: TGTGCCAGCAGCTTAGGCCTAGCGGGTTACAATGAGCAGTTCTTC.

V gene TRBV10-3 combines with J gene TRBJ1-1; TRBD1 is a possible D gene (6 bases). Trimming removed 7 bases from V and 3 bases from J, with 15 bases in between. The CDR3 sequence is 14 residues long. Looked up from germline, CDR1 is ENHRY and CDR2 is SYGVKD. The CDR3 coding sequence is TGTGCCATCACCGCAAACAGGGATGACACTGAAGCTTTCTTT. This sequence encodes CAITANRDDTEAFF.

This clone was observed a handful of times. DNA for the CDR3: TGTGCCAGCAGCCGGACAGGAAACGGAAACTATGGCTACACCTTC. It is translated as CASSRTGNGNYGYTF. The chain links TRBV5-4 to TRBJ1-2, with 7 bases matching TRBD1. CDR3 length: 15 amino acids. Germline values: CDR1 SGHNT, CDR2 YYREEE (reference sequence). Trimming cost V 4 bases and J 2 bases; bases outside gene matches: 8.

V usage is TRBV30 and J usage is TRBJ2-7; TRBD2 is a possible D gene (6 bases). CDR1 GTSNPN and CDR2 SVGIG come from the germline V gene (reference sequence). The CDR3 is made up of 14 amino acids. V gave up 1 base and J gave up 2 bases, with 12 bases separating them. The CDR3 DNA is TGTGCCTGGAGTGAACTAGCTCCCCCCTACGAGCAGTACTTC. Its protein is CAWSELAPPYEQYF.

The CDR3 DNA reads TGTGCCAGCAAGCGGGAAACGGGTTCACCCCTCCACTTT. Protein sequence: CASKRETGSPLHF. The chain joins TRBV2 to TRBJ1-6; no firm D call. The CDR3 contains 13 residues. The germline gives CDR1 SNHLY, CDR2 FYNNEI. Trimming pared 7 bases from V and 9 bases from J, leaving 13 bases between.

The chain recombines TRBV5-6 with TRBJ2-7; the D gene could be TRBD1 or TRBD2 (6 bases each). Trimming removed 0 bases at V and 4 bases at J, with 14 bases between. There are 15 residues in the CDR3. CDR1 SGHDT and CDR2 YYEEEE come from the germline V gene. The chain's CDR3 is CASSLVGGGGYEQYF. The DNA of the CDR3 is TGTGCCAGCAGCTTGGTCGGCGGAGGGGGGTACGAGCAGTACTTC.

This clone was counted a few times. The gene calls are TRBV4-1 and TRBJ2-2; no firm D call. The CDR3 runs 14 residues. Germline CDR1 MGHRA, CDR2 YSYEKL. Trimming cost V 4 bases and J 7 bases, with 13 bases left between them. CDR3 region: CASSPPLRFGELFF. The CDR3 DNA reads as TGCGCCAGCAGCCCACCCTTGAGGTTCGGGGAGCTGTTTTTT.